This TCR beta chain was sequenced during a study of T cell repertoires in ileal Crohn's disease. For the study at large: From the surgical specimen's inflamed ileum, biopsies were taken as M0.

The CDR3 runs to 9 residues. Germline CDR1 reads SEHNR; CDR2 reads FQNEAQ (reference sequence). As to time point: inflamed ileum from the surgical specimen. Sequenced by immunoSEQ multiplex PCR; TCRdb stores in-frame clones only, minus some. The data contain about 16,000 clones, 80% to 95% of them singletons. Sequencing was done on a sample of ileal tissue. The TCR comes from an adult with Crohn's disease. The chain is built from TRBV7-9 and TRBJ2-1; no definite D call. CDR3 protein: CATRDEQFF. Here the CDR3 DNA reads TGTGCAACCCGCGATGAGCAGTTCTTC.